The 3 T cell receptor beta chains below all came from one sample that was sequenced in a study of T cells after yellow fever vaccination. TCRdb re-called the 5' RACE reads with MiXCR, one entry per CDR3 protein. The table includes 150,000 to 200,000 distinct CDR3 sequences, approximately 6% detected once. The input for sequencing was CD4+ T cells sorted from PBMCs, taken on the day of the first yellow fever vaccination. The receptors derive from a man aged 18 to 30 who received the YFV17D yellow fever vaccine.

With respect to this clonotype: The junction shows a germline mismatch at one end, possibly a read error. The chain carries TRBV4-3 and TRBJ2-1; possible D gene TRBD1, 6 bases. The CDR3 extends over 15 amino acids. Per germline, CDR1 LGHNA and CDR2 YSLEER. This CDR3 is CASSQDHDRTVVMVF. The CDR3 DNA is TGCGCCAGCAGCCAAGATCACGATAGGACAGTTGTCATGGTCTTC.

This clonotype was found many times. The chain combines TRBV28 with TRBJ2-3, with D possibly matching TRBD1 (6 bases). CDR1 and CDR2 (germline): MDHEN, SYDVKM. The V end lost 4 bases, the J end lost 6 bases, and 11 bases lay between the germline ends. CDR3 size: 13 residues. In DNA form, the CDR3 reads TGTGCCAGCAGTTGGGGGCGCTCGGATACGCAGTATTTT. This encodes CASSWGRSDTQYF.

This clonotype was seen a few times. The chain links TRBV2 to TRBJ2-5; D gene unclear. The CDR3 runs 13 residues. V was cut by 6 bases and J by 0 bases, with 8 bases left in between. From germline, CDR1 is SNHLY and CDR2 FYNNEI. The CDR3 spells CASRLFYQETQYF. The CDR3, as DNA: TGTGCCAGCAGGCTATTTTACCAAGAGACCCAGTACTTC.